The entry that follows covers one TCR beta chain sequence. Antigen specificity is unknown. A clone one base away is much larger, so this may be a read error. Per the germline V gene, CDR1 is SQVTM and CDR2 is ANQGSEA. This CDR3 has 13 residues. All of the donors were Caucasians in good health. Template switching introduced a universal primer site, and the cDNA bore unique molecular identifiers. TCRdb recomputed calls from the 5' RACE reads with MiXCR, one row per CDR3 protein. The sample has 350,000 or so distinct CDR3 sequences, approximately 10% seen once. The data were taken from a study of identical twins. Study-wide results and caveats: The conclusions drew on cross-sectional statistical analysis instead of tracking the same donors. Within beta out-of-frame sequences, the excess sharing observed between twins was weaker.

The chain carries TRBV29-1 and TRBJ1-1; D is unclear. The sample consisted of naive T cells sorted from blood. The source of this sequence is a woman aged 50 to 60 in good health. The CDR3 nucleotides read TGCAGCGTTGAACGCCAACTGAACACTGACGCTTTCTTT. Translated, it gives CSVERQLNTDAFF.